This T cell receptor beta chain originates from a study of cytomegalovirus exposure and HLA in healthy donors (dated by TCRdb to about 2017). Concerning the study at large: In an earlier analysis of 450 to 750 of the donors, approximately 300 Gb of sequence data and 100 million or so unique TCR beta sequences from roughly 200 million T cells were reported. Around 330 gigabases of sequencing data and around 90 million unique TCR sequences made up an early release that covered under 750 HLA-typed donors. Among the roughly 370 genotyped donors, under 90% belonged to the genetic ancestry cluster associated with self-reported Caucasian donors. The study aimed to test whether signatures of past pathogen exposure could be identified by cataloging public T cell receptors. The study used immunosequencing to profile the T cell repertoires of 600 to 850 subjects and linked those repertoires to cytomegalovirus serostatus. Besides the first cohort of approximately 710 subjects, a separate validation cohort made up of 120 different subjects was used. To predict cytomegalovirus infection status, the study combined high-throughput TCR immunosequencing, statistical association of individual TCRs with disease status, and machine learning. In a later analysis, previously published TCR beta repertoires from more than 500 donors were re-analyzed and high-resolution HLA genotyping was added so that TCR occurrence patterns could be studied. Rather than drawing on any new phenotypic data, the later analysis identified candidate immune exposures from TCR beta sequences and the way those sequences occurred across donors. To decide whether each TCR beta V gene segment behaved as functional or pseudogenic, an earlier analysis of approximately 600 of the donors relied on high-throughput TCR beta sequencing. Alongside the repertoire data, information on donor age, sex, ethnicity and CMV serostatus was compiled. In a later genetic analysis, genome-wide SNP genotypes for about three fifths of the 666 donors were used, and that subset was treated as a discovery cohort. Every discovery cohort repertoire had been produced on one sequencing platform. HLA typing covered class I and class II loci at four-digit resolution. The number of typed donors differed by locus: roughly 629-640 for A, B, C, DRB1 and DQB1; 522 for DQA1; around 610 for DPA1; and approximately 450 for DPB1. Four or five DR-DQ haplotypes were treated as single units for association and clustering because of strong linkage in the cohort. Among some 410 genotyped donors of the cohort, an average of approximately 240,000 unique TCR beta nucleotide sequences was sequenced per donor, of which about 20% were non-productive.

The cohort was made up of approximately 700 healthy bone marrow donors. At the time of sampling, all cohort members were nominally healthy, though unrecorded immune exposures were likely present. CMV serostatus was recorded as positive for about 310 and negative for about 50% of the roughly 670 cohort members, whereas no CMV serostatus was recorded for the donor in question. A peripheral blood sample was provided by each donor, and peripheral blood mononuclear cells were used for TCR beta sequencing. Genomic DNA extraction from the blood cell samples was performed with the Qiagen DNeasy Blood Extraction Kit. As concerns this clone: The antigen it binds to is not known. No much larger clone exists at a distance of one base, and base qualities are not known.

General findings and caveats noted by the study authors: In a later analysis, the rate of TCR association differed among HLA loci, with DRB1 alleles having the most associated TCRs and HLA-C alleles having the fewest. The earlier analysis of around 600 of the donors excluded some 15 rarely observed V segments, including chromosome 9 orphons, because counts were too low. Correlated functional status among segregating V segments might be attributable to linkage disequilibrium, but an unknown experimental factor could not be ruled out. The cohort was sequenced for TCR beta chains only, and without alpha or paired-chain data the features that could be detected were limited. In an earlier analysis of about 550 of the donors, most TCR beta V segments were observed in productive rearrangements about 87% or about 30% of the time, broadly matching IMGT annotations. According to a later genetic analysis, donors in an Asian-associated ancestry cluster had fewer N-insertions in productive TCRs than the roughly 700-donor mean. In a later analysis, several top co-occurrence clusters were reported to appear linked to parvovirus B19, influenza, CMV and Epstein-Barr virus. At a false discovery rate of 0.05, a later analysis linked around 15,000 TCR beta sequences to specific HLA alleles. Because HLA typing was missing for some donors at each locus, association tests included only the typed subset. Cytomegalovirus status was reported to be diagnosed by the classifier with high specificity and sensitivity in both the original and validation cohorts. The 87-base-pair reads could not distinguish some IMGT-functional V segments, including TRBV6-2 and TRBV6-3, so those segments were excluded. According to the authors, the approach could potentially be generalized to other disease states and immunological phenotypes. In vitro tests confirmed that three of the cytomegalovirus-associated TCR beta chains recognize cytomegalovirus antigens. In the study, some 180 TCR beta chains were listed as associated with cytomegalovirus. A group of highly shared sequence variants was considered likely to be a technical artifact of the sequencing pipeline. CMV serostatus was the only immune exposure information available for the cohort. An association between a missense DCLRE1C variant and V-gene and J-gene trimming of TCR beta chains was found in a later genetic analysis and replicated in an independent cohort. A later analysis found that most CMV-associated TCR beta chains appeared HLA-restricted, with HLA associations seemingly driven largely by CMV exposure. A further reported finding was that TCR beta sequences accurately predicted the HLA-A and HLA-B alleles for most subjects in the first cohort. Across donors, most TCR sequences were observed very rarely, whereas some public TCRs were present in many individuals. When HLA alleles, especially DR and DQ, strongly co-occurred, TCR associations were difficult to assign to individual alleles. In a later analysis, HLA-associated TCR beta chains showed more clonal expansion and lower generation probabilities than non-associated chains that were equally common. Sequencing depth was assumed to be roughly uniform across donors in the presence/absence analyses, though that assumption may not hold.

The method was the immunoSEQ multiplex PCR assay. For the multiplex PCR, a mixture combining 60 forward primers for TCR Vbeta segments and 13 reverse primers for TCR Jbeta segments was used. The CDR3 region of rearranged TCR beta genes was amplified from genomic DNA with a multiplex PCR assay. Amplified TCR beta libraries were sequenced as 87-base-pair reads on the Illumina HiSeq System. The study's processing was this. In a later analysis, tens of millions of unique TCR beta chains were counted across the 650 to 700 repertoires, and roughly 11 million of these chains were shared by at least two donors. A nearest-neighbor algorithm error-corrected the raw reads and collapsed the reads into unique sequences, merging closely related sequences to remove PCR and sequencing errors. To assign V, D and J gene segments, CDR3 sequences were aligned to IMGT reference sequences. For a sequence to be retained, a match of at least six nucleotides was required to both a V gene segment and a J gene segment. A rearrangement was called productive if the CDR3 had no stop codons and remained in frame with V and J, and every other rearrangement was called non-productive. Following IMGT convention, CDR3 was defined as the stretch from the second conserved V-encoded cysteine to the conserved J-encoded phenylalanine. Sequences without an unambiguous match to a single V gene segment were excluded from the earlier analysis of several hundred of the donors. An earlier analysis of just under 600 of the donors called V segments functional above 56.7% productive rearrangements and segregating when the between-donor standard deviation exceeded 5%. A statistical classification framework was developed to diagnose cytomegalovirus status using the catalog of TCR beta chain sequences. A later analysis assigned V and J genes by comparing TCR nucleotide sequences with IMGT/GENE-DB human TR gene sequences. In a later analysis, CDR3 sequences and most-parsimonious VDJ recombination scenarios were assigned using the TCRdist pipeline. In a later analysis, each TCR beta chain was defined by its CDR3 amino acid sequence together with its V-gene family, and reads lacking a unique V-gene family were excluded. To address suspected cross-contamination and a sequencing artifact, a later analysis removed roughly 580 highly shared, low-generation-probability nucleotide sequences. In a later analysis, a clonal expansion index was calculated for each public chain from normalized within-repertoire ranks of inferred template counts. A later analysis computed generation probabilities with a VDJ recombination model fitted to out-of-frame rearrangements, and checked the results against IGoR. Hypergeometric tests were used in a later analysis to score TCR-TCR, TCR-HLA and TCR-CMV co-occurrence, with a repertoire-size bias correction applied to the TCR pairs. A later analysis estimated false discovery rates by permuting HLA or CMV assignments 20 times. In a later analysis, co-occurring TCRs were grouped using DBSCAN, and TCRdist sequence similarity was added for clustering within HLA-allele-positive subsets. Co-occurrence clustering excluded repertoires with fewer than 30,000 or more than 120,000 public chains, plus five with anomalous nucleotide sharing. TCRdb retrieved this table from immuneACCESS and kept in-frame rearrangements only. Not all clones are present; in checked studies, unresolved V genes account for under half, and no reason is known for the remainder. The DNA gave D and trimming, while V, J and clone size come from that table. This sample has fewer than 150,000 clones in its table, and 80% of those were observed once. Under 5.5% of the sample comes from the top ten.

Trimming costs V 5 bases and J 4 bases, and their ends lie 11 bases apart. The CDR1 and CDR2 encoded by the germline V gene are MNHEY and SVGAGI. Inclusive of the bounding cysteine and phenylalanine, the CDR3 is 13 residues long. The sequence is cut down to CDR3 DNA, 39 bases in frame from base 1. The TCR originated in a man aged 25 to 45 in good health. The sample taken for sequencing was PBMCs. This chain joins TRBV6-5 to TRBJ1-1; the D segment cannot be called with confidence. The DNA reads TGTGCCAGCAGTCTTCCCCGGGGCACTGAAGCTTTCTTT. Its translation reads: CASSLPRGTEAFF.